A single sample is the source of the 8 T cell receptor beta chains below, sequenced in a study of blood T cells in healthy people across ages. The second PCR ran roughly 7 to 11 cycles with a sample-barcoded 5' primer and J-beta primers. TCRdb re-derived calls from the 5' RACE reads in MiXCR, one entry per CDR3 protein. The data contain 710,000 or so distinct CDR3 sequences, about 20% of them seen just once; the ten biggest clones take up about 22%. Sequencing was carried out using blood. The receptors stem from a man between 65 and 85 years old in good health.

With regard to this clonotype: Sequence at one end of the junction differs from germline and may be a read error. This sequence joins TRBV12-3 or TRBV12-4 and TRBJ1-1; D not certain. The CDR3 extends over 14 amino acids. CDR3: CASRPAQPVSEALF. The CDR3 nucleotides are TGTGCCAGCAGACCAGCACAACCGGTTTCAGAAGCTTTGTTT.

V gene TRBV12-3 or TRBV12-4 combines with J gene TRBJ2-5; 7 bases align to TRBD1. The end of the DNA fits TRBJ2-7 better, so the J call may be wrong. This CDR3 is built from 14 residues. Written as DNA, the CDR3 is TGTGCCAGCAGTTCCAGACAGGGAGTGTACGAGCAGTACTTC. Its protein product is CASSSRQGVYEQYF.

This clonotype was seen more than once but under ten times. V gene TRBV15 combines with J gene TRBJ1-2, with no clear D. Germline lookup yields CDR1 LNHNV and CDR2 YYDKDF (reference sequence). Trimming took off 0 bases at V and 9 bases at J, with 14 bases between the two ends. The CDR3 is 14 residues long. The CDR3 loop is CATSRDLGRARYTF. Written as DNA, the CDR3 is TGTGCCACCAGCAGAGATCTCGGGAGAGCGCGCTACACCTTC. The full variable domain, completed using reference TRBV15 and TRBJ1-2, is DAMVIQNPRYQVTQFGKPVTLSCSQTLNHNVMYWYQQKSSQAPKLLFHYYDKDFNNEADTPDNFQSRRPNTSFCFLDIRSPGLGDTAMYLCATSRDLGRARYTFGSGTRLTVV.

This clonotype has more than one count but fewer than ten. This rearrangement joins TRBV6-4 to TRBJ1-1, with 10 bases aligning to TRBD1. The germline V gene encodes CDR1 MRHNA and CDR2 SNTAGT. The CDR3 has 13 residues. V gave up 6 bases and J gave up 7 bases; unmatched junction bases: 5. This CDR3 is CASSSDRGGEAFF. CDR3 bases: TGTGCCAGCAGCTCGGACAGGGGGGGTGAAGCTTTCTTT.

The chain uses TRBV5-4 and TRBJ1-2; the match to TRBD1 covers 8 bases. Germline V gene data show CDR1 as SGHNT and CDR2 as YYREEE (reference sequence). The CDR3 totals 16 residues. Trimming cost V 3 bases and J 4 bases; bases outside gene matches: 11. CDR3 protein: CASSSYGTGLFYGYTF. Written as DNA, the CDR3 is TGTGCCAGCAGCTCGTACGGGACAGGCTTATTCTATGGCTACACCTTC.

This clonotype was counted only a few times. The CDR3 DNA reads as TGTGCCAGTAGTGTTACCCGACAGGGAAAATATGGCTACACCTTC. As protein: CASSVTRQGKYGYTF. The V and J genes are TRBV19 and TRBJ1-2; 7 bases are a match to TRBD1. Germline assignment: CDR1 LNHDA and CDR2 SQIVND (reference sequence). CDR3 size: 15 residues. Losses at the gene ends were 5 bases for V and 5 bases for J; bases not matched to a gene: 11.

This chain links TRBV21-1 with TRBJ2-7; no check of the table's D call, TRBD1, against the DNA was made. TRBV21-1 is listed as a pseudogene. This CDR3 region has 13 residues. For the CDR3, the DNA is TGTGCCAGCTCCAAAGGGACAGTGAAGGAGCAGTACGTC. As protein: CASSKGTVKEQYV.

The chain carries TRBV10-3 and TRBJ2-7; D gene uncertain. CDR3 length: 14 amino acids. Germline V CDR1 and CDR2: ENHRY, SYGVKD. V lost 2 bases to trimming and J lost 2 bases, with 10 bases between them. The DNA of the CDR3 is TGTGCCATCAGTGAGGGGATTTCCACCTACGAGCAGTACTTC. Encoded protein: CAISEGISTYEQYF.